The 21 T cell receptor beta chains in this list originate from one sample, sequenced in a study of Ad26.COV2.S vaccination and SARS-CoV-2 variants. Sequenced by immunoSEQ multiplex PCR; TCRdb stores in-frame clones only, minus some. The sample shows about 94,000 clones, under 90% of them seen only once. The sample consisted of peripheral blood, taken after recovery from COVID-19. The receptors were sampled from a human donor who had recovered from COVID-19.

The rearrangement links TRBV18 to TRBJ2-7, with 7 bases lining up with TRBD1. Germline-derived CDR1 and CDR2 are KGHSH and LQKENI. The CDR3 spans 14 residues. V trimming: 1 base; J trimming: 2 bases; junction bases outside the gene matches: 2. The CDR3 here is CASSPQTGTYEQYF. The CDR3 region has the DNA TGTGCCAGCTCACCACAGACAGGGACCTACGAGCAGTACTTC.

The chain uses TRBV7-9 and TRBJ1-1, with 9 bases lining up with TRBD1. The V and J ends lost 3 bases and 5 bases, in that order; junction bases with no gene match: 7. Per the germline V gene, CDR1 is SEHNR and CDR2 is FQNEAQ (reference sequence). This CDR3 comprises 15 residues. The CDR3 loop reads CASSFYRGRVTEAFF. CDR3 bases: TGTGCCAGCAGCTTTTACAGGGGGCGCGTTACTGAAGCTTTCTTT.

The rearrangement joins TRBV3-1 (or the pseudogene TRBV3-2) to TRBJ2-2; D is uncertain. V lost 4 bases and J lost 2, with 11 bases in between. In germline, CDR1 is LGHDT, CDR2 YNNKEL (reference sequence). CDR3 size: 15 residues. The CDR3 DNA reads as TGTGCCAGCAGCCGAGCTATCCTTAACACCGGGGAGCTGTTTTTT. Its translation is CASSRAILNTGELFF.

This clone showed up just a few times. CDR3 bases: TGTGCCAGGGGGAGCGGCAATCCCTACGAGCAGTACTTC. Encoded protein: CARGSGNPYEQYF. The V gene is TRBV21-1, the J gene TRBJ2-7; the DNA was not compared with TRBD2, the D call given in the table. TRBV21-1 is recorded as a pseudogene. This CDR3 is built from 13 residues.

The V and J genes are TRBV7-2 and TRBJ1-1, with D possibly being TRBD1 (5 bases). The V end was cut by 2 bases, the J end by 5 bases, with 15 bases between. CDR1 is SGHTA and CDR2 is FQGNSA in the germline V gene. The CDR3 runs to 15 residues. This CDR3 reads CASSLIAGPGTEAFF. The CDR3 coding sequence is TGTGCCAGCAGCTTAATCGCAGGGCCGGGGACTGAAGCTTTCTTT.

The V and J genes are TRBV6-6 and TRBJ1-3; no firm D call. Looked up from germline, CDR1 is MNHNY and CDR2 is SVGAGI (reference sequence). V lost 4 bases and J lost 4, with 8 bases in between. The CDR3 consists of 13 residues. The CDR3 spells CASSFGSGNTIYF. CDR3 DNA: TGTGCCAGCAGTTTCGGTTCCGGAAACACCATATATTTT.

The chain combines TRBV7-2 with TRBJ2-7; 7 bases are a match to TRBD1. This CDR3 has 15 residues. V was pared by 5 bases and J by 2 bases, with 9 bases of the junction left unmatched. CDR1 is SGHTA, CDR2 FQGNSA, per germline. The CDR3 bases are TGTGCCAGCAGCCCCTCGGGACAGCCAACCTACGAGCAGTACTTC. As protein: CASSPSGQPTYEQYF.

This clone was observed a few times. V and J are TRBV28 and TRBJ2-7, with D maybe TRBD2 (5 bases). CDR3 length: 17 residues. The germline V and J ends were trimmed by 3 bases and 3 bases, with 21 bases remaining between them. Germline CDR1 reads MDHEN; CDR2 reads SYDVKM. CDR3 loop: CASSFHYGPLADYEQYF. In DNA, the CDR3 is TGTGCCAGCAGTTTTCACTACGGGCCGCTAGCAGACTACGAGCAGTACTTC.

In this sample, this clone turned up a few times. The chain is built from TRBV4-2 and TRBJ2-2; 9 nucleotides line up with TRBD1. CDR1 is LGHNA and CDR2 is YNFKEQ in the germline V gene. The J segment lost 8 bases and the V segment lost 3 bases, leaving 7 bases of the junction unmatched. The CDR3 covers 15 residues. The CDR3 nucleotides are TGTGCCAGCAGCCAGACGGACAGGGGAGAGGGGGAGCTGTTTTTT. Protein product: CASSQTDRGEGELFF.

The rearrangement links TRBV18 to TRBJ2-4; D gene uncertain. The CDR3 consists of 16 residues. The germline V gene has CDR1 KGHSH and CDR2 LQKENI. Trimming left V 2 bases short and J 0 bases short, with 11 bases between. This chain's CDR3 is CASSPGVLLAKNIQYF. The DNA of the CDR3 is TGTGCCAGCTCACCAGGGGTCCTACTAGCCAAAAACATTCAGTACTTC.

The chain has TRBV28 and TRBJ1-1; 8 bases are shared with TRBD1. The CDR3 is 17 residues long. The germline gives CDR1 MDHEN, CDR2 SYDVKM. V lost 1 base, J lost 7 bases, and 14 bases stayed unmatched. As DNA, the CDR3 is TGTGCCAGCAGTTTATCCCCCTTTTACGACAGGGGAGATGAAGCTTTCTTT. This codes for CASSLSPFYDRGDEAFF.

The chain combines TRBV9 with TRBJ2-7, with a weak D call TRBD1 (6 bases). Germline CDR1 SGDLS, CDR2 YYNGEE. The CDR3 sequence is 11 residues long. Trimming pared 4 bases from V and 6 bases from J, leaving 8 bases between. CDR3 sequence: CASSTGPEQYF. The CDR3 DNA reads TGTGCCAGCAGCACAGGGCCCGAGCAGTACTTC.

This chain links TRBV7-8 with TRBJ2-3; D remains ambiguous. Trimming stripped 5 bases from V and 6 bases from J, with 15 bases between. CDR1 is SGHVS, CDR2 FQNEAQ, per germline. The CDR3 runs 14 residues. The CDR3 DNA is TGTGCCAGCAGCATTACCGGAATGACGGATACGCAGTATTTT. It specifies CASSITGMTDTQYF.

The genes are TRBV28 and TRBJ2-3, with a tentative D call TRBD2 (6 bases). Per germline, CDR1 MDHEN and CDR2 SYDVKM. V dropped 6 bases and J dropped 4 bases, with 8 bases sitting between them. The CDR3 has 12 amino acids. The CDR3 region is CASSRLADTQYF. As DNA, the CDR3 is TGTGCCAGCAGCCGACTAGCAGATACGCAGTATTTT.

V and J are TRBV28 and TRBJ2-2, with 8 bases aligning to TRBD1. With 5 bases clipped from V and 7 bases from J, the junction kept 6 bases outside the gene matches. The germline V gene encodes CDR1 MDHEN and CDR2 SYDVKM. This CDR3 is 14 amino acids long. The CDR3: CASSIIQGVGELFF. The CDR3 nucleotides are TGTGCCAGCAGTATAATACAGGGGGTCGGGGAGCTGTTTTTT.

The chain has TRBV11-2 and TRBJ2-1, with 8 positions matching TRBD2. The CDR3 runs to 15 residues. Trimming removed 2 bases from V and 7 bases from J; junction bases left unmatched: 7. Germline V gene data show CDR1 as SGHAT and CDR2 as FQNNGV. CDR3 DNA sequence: TGTGCCAGCAGCTTACTAGGACTAGCCGGGAATGAGCAGTTCTTC. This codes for CASSLLGLAGNEQFF.

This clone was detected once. CDR3 residues: CSAHSGETQYF. CDR3 in DNA: TGCAGCGCCCATAGCGGGGAGACCCAGTACTTC. The chain carries TRBV29-1 and TRBJ2-5; TRBD2 agrees at 7 bases. The V gene's germline CDR1 is SQVTM and CDR2 ANQGSEA. The CDR3 covers 11 residues. The J segment lost 5 bases and the V segment lost 7 bases, leaving 4 bases of the junction unmatched.

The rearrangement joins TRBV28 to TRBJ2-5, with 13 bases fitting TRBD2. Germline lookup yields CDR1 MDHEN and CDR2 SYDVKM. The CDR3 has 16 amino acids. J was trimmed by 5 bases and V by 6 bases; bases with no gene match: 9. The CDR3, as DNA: TGTGCCAGCAGATCTGGGACTAGCGGGATCCGGGAGACCCAGTACTTC. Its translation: CASRSGTSGIRETQYF.

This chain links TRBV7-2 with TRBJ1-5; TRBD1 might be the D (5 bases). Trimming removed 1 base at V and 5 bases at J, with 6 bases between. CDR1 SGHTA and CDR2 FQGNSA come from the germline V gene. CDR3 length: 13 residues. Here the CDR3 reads CASSLGRDQPQHF. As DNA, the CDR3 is TGTGCCAGCAGCTTAGGCAGGGATCAGCCCCAGCATTTT.

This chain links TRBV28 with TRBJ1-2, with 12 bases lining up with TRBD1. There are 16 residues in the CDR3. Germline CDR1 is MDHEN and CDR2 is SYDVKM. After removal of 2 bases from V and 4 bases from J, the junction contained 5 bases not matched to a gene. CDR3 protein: CASSLGGQGAIYGYTF. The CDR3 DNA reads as TGTGCCAGCAGTTTAGGGGGACAGGGGGCAATCTATGGCTACACCTTC.

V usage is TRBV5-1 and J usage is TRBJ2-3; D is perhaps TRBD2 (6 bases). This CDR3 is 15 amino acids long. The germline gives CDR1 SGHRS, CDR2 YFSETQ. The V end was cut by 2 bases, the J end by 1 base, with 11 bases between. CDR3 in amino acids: CASSLRGWGTDTQYF. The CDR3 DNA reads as TGCGCCAGCAGCTTACGGGGGTGGGGCACAGATACGCAGTATTTT.